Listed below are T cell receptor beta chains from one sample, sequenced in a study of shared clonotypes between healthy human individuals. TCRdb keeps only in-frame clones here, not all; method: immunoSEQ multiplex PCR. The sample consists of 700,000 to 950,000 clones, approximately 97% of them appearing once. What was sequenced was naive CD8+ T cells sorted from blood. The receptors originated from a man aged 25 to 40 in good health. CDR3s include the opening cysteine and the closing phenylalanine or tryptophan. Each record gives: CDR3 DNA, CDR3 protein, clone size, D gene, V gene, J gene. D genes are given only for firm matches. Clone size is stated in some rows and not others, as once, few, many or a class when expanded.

TGCGCCAGCAGGTTTAGATCGAGCGGGAGCCACGAGCAGTACTTC	CASRFRSSGSHEQYF	NA	TRBD2	TRBV5-1	TRBJ2-7
TGTGCCAGCAGTTTACGACAGGGTGGTTACGAGCAGTACTTC	CASSLRQGGYEQYF	NA	TRBD1	TRBV27	TRBJ2-7
TGTGCCATCAGGGAGGGTCCTGGCACAGATACGCAGTATTTT	CAIREGPGTDTQYF	NA	NA	TRBV10-3	TRBJ2-3
TGTGCCAGCAGTGAGACTAGCGGGAGGGCCGCTACAGTGCAGTACTTC	CASSETSGRAATVQYF	NA	TRBD2	TRBV2	TRBJ2-7
TGTGCCAGCAGTGAAACGAAGCCTTACCGGGCGACAGATACGCAGTATTTT	CASSETKPYRATDTQYF	NA	NA	TRBV6-1	TRBJ2-3
TGTGCCAGTAGTATCTCTCCAGGGAAATCCTACGAGCAGTACTTC	CASSISPGKSYEQYF	NA	NA	TRBV19	TRBJ2-7
TGTGCCAGCAGCACCACGCACCGGGACAGGGAGTATGGGGCCAACGTCCTGACTTTC	CASSTTHRDREYGANVLTF	few	TRBD1	TRBV7-9	TRBJ2-6
TGCAGCGTTGACGACAGAGATTCCTACGAGCAGTACTTC	CSVDDRDSYEQYF	NA	NA	TRBV29-1	TRBJ2-7
TGTGCCAGCAGCCAAACCACAGGGACCCATGAAGGCTACACCTTC	CASSQTTGTHEGYTF	NA	NA	TRBV4-2	TRBJ1-2
TGCGCCAGCAGCTTGGGGCTTACCTTGCCGGATGAGCAGTTCTTC	CASSLGLTLPDEQFF	NA	NA	TRBV5-1	TRBJ2-1
TGCAGCGTTGTGACTCCAGCCTCCTACGAGCAGTACTTC	CSVVTPASYEQYF	once	NA	TRBV29-1	TRBJ2-7
TGTGCCAGCGTGACTGGGGGAGCGTCTCACAATGAGCAGTTCTTC	CASVTGGASHNEQFF	NA	NA	TRBV2	TRBJ2-1
TGTGCCAGCAGCCCCAAAGCCGGGGCCTTCGGTGAGCAGTTCTTC	CASSPKAGAFGEQFF	NA	NA	TRBV7-9	TRBJ2-1